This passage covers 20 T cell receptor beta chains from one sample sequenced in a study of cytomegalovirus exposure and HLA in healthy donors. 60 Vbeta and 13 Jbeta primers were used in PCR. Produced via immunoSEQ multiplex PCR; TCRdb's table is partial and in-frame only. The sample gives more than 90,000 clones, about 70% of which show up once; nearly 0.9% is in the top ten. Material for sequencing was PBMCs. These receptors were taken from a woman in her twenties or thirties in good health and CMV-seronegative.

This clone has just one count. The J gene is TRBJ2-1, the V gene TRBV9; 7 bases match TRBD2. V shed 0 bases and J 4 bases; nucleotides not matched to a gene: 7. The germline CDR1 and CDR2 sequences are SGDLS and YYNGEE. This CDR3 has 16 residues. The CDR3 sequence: CASSVVSSGVYNEQFF. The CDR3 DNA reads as TGTGCCAGCAGCGTAGTATCAAGCGGGGTATACAATGAGCAGTTCTTC.

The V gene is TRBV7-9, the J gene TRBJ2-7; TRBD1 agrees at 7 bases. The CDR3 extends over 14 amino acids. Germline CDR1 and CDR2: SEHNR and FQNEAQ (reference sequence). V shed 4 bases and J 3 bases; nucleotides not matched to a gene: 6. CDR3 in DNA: TGTGCCAGCAGCTCACCGGACAGGATCTACGAGCAGTACTTC. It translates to CASSSPDRIYEQYF. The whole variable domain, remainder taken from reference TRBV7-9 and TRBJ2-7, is DTGVSQNPRHKITKRGQNVTFRCDPISEHNRLYWYRQTLGQGPEFLTYFQNEAQLEKSRLLSDRFSAERPKGSFSTLEIQRTEQGDSAMYLCASSSPDRIYEQYFGPGTRLTVT.

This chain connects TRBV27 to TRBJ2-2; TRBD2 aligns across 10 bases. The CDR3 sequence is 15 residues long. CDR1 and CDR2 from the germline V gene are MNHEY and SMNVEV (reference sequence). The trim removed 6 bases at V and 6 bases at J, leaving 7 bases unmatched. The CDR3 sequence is CASSLSGRSPGELFF. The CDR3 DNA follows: TGTGCCAGCAGCCTTAGCGGGAGGAGCCCCGGGGAGCTGTTTTTT.

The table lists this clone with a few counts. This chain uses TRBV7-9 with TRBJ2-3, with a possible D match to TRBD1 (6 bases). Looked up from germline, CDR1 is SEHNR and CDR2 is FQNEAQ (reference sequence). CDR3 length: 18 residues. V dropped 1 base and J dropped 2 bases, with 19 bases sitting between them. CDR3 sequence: CASSLVLRGQGPTDTQYF. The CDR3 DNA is TGTGCCAGCAGCTTAGTCCTCAGGGGTCAGGGGCCCACAGATACGCAGTATTTT.

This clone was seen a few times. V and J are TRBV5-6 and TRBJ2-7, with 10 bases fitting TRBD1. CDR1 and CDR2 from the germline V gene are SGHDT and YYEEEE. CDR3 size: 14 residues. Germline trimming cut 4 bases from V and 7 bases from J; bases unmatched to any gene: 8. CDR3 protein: CASSLRQGAGEQYF. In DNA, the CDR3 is TGTGCCAGCAGCCTTCGACAGGGGGCTGGAGAGCAGTACTTC.

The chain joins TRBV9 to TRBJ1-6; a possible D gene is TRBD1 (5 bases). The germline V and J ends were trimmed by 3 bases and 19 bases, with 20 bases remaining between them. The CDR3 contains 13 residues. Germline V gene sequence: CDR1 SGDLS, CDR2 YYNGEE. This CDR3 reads CASSERNRDSLHF. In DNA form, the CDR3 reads TGTGCCAGCAGCGAACGCAACCGGGACTCTCTACACTTT.

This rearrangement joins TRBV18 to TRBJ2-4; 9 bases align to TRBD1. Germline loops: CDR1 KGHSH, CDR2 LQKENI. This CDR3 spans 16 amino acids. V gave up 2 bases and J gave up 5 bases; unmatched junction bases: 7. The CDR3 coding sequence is TGTGCCAGCTCACCATCCCTCAGACAGGGGGAAAACATTCAGTACTTC. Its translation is CASSPSLRQGENIQYF.

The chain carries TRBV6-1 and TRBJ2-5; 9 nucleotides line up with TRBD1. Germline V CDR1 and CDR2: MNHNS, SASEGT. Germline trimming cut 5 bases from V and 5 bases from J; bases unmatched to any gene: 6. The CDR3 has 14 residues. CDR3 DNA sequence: TGTGCCAGCAGTCAAGGACAGGGGAGGGAGACCCAGTACTTC. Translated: CASSQGQGRETQYF.

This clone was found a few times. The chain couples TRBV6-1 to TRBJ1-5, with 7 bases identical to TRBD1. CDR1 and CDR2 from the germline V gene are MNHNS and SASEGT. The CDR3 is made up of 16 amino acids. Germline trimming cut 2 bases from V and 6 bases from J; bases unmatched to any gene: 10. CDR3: CASSETGASWGQPQHF. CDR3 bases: TGTGCCAGCAGTGAAACAGGGGCAAGTTGGGGTCAGCCCCAGCATTTT.

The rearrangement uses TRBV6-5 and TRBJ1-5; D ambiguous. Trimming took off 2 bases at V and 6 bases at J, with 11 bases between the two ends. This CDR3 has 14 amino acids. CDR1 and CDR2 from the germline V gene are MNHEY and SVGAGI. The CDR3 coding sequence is TGTGCCAGCAGTTACGGCGGAGGGTCTCAGCCCCAGCATTTT. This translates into CASSYGGGSQPQHF.

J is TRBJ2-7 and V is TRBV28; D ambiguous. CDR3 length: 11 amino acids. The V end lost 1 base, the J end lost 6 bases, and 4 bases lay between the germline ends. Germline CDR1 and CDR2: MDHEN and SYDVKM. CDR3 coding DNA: TGTGCCAGCAGTTTATCCAGCGAGCAGTACTTC. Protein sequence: CASSLSSEQYF.

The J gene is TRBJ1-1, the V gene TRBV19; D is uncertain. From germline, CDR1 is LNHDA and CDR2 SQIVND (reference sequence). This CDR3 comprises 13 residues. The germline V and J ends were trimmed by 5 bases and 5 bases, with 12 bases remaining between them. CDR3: CASSSSRETEAFF. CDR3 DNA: TGTGCCAGTAGTTCATCGCGGGAAACTGAAGCTTTCTTT.

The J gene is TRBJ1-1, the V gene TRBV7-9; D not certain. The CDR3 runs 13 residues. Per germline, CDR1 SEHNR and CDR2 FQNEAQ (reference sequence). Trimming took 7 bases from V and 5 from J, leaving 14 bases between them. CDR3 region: CASKQIRETEAFF. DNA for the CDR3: TGTGCCAGCAAGCAGATAAGGGAGACTGAAGCTTTCTTT.

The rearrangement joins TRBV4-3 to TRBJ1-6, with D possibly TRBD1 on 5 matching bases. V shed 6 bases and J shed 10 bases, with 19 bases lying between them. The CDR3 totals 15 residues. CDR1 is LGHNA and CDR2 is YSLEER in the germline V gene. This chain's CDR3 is CASSPLGGEGSPLHF. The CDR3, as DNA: TGCGCCAGCAGTCCCCTAGGAGGGGAGGGATCACCCCTCCACTTT.

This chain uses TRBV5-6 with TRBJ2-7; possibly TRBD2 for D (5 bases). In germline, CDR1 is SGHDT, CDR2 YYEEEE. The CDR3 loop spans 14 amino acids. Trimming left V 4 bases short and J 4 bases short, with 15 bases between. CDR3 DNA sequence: TGTGCCAGCAGCGAGACCGGGGTCTCTTACGAGCAGTACTTC. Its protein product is CASSETGVSYEQYF.

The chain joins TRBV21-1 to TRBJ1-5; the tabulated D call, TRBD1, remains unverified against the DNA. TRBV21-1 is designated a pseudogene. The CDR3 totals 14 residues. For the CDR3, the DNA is TGTGCCAGCTCAGGACAGGGTGACAATCAGCCCCAGCATTTT. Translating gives CASSGQGDNQPQHF.

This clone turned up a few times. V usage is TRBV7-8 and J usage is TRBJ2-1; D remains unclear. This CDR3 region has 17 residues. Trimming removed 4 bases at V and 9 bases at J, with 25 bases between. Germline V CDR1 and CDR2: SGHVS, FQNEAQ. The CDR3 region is CASSYQIRTAVGREQFF. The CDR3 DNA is TGTGCCAGCAGCTACCAAATACGTACGGCTGTTGGGCGTGAGCAGTTCTTC.

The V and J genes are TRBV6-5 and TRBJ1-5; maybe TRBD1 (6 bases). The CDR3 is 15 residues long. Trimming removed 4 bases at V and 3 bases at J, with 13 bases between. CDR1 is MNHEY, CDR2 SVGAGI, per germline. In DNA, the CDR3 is TGTGCCAGCAGTTCAGGGGTGGAAGTCAATCAGCCCCAGCATTTT. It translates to CASSSGVEVNQPQHF.

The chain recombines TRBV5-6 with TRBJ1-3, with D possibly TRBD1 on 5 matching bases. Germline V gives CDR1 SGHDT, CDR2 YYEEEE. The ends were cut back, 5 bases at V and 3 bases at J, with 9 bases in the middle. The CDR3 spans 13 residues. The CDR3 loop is CASSPGDGNTIYF. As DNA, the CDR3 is TGTGCCAGCAGTCCGGGGGATGGAAACACCATATATTTT.

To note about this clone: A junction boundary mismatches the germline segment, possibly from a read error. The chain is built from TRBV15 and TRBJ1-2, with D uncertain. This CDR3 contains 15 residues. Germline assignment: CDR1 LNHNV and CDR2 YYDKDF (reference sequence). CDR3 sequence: CATSRDSAGSLGYTF. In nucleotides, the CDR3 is TGCGCCACCAGCAGAGATTCCGCGGGGTCCTTAGGCTACACCTTC.